Described below is a single T cell receptor beta chain sequence and its context. One junction end does not reproduce the germline sequence, and a read error may be involved. The entry originates in a study of cytomegalovirus exposure and HLA in healthy donors. Data came from immunoSEQ multiplex PCR; TCRdb stores just in-frame clones and leaves some out. The sample has about 110,000 clones, approximately 86% seen once; the top ten hold over 2.5%. Germline assignment: CDR1 SGHRS and CDR2 YFSETQ. The CDR3 contains 12 residues. The genes are TRBV5-1 and TRBJ2-1; maybe TRBD1 (5 bases). This clonotype was sampled from a woman aged 18 to 35 in good health and CMV-seronegative. The sample taken for sequencing was PBMCs. The CDR3 DNA reads TGCGCCAGCAGCTTGCTCCAGGGAATGGAAATCTTC. It encodes CASSLLQGMEIF.